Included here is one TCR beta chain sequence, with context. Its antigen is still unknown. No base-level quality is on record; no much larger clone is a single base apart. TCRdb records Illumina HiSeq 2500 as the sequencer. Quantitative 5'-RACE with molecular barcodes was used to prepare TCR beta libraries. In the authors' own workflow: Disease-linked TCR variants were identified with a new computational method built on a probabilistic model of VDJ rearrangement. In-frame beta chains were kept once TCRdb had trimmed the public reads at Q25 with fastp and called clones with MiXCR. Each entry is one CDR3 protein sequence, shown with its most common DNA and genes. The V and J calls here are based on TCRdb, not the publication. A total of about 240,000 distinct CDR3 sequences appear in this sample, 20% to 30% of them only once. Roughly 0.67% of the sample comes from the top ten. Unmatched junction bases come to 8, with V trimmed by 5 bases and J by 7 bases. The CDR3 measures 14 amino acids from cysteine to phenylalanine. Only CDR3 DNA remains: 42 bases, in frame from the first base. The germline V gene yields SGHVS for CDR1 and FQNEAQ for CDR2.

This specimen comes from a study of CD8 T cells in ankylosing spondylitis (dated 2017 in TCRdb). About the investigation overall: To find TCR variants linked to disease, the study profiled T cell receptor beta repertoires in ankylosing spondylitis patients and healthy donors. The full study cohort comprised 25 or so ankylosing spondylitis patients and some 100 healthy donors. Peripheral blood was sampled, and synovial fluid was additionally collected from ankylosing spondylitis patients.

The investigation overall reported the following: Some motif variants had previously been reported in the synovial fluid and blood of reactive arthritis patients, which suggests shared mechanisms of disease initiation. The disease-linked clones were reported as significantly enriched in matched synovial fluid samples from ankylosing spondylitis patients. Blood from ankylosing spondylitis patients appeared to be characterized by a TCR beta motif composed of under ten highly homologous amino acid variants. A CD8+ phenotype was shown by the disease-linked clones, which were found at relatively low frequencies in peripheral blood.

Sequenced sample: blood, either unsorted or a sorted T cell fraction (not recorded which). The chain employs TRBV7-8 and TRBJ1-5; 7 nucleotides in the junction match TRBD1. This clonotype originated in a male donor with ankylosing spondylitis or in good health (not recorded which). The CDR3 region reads CASSPGQEWQPQHF. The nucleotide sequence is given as TGTGCCAGCAGCCCCGGACAGGAATGGCAGCCCCAGCATTTT.